This T cell receptor beta chain appears in the sequencing data of a study of cytomegalovirus exposure and HLA in healthy donors. About the study: From approximately 170 million T cells, an earlier analysis saw some 120 million unique TCR beta sequences. General observations from the study: The authors judged a highly shared variant cluster likely a sequencing artifact. When analyzed later, a missense DCLRE1C variant was found to be linked to TCR beta V- and J-gene trimming.

With 60 Vbeta and 13 Jbeta primers, the PCR was carried out. The repertoire was sequenced with immunoSEQ multiplex PCR; TCRdb's copy has only in-frame clones and lacks some. The table lists roughly 71,000 clones, about 72% of them singletons. Nominal health characterized the donors when sampled, though unrecorded immune exposures were likely. A remark on this clone: What it recognizes is unknown.

Trimming took 1 base from V and 0 from J; bases not matched to a gene: 5. The CDR3 length is 16 residues. Germline-derived CDR1 and CDR2 are SNHLY and FYNNEI. V usage is TRBV2 and J usage is TRBJ2-7; 8 bases fit TRBD2. The sample was PBMCs. The origin of this receptor is a man aged 40-50 years in good health and CMV-seropositive. This chain's CDR3 is CASSEGAGGRSYEQYF. The DNA of the CDR3 is TGTGCCAGCAGTGAAGGTGCGGGGGGCCGCTCCTACGAGCAGTACTTC.